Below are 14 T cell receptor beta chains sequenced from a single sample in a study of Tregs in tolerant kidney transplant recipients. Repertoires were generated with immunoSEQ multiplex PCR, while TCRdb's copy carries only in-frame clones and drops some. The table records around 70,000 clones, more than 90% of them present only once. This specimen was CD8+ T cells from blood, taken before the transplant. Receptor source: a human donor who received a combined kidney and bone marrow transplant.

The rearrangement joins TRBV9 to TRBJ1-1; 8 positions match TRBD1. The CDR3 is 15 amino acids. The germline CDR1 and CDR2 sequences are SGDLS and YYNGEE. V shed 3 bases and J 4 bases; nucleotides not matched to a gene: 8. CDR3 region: CASSGPTTGATEAFF. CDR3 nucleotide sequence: TGTGCCAGCAGCGGACCTACGACAGGGGCCACTGAAGCTTTCTTT.

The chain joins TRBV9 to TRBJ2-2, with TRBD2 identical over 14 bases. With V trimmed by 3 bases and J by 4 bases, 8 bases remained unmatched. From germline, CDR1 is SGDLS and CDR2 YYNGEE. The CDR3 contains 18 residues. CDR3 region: CASSDGTSGSRSTGELFF. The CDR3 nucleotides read TGTGCCAGCAGCGATGGGACTAGCGGGAGTAGAAGCACCGGGGAGCTGTTTTTT.

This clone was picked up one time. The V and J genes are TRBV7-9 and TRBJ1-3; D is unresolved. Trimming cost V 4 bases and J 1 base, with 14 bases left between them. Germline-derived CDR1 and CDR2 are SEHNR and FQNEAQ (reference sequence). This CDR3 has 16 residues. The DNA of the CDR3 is TGTGCCAGCAGCTCGAGTAGTTTGAGTTCTGGAAACACCATATATTTT. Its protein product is CASSSSSLSSGNTIYF.

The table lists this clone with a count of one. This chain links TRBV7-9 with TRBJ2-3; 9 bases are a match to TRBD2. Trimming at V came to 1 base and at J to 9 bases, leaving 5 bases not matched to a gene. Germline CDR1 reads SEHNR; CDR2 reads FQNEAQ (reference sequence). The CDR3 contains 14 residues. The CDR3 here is CASSLGGGASTQYF. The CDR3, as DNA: TGTGCCAGCAGCTTAGGCGGGGGGGCCTCCACGCAGTATTTT. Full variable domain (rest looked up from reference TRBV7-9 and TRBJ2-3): DTGVSQNPRHKITKRGQNVTFRCDPISEHNRLYWYRQTLGQGPEFLTYFQNEAQLEKSRLLSDRFSAERPKGSFSTLEIQRTEQGDSAMYLCASSLGGGASTQYFGPGTRLTVL.

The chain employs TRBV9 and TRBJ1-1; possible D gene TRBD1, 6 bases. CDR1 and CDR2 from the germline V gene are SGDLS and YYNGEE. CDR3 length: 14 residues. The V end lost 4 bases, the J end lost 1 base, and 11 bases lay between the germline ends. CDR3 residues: CASSLRDKNTEAFF. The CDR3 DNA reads TGTGCCAGCAGCCTCCGGGACAAGAACACTGAAGCTTTCTTT.

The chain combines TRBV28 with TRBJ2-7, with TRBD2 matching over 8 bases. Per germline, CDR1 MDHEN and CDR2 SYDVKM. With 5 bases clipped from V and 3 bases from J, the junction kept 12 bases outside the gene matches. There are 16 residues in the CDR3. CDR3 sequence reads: CASSLGLANYHYEQYF. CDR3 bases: TGTGCCAGCAGTCTAGGACTAGCCAACTACCACTACGAGCAGTACTTC.

Here the CDR3 reads CASTEGAEDTQYF. Written as DNA, the CDR3 is TGCGCCAGCACCGAGGGTGCTGAAGATACGCAGTATTTT. The chain recombines TRBV5-1 with TRBJ2-3, with a possible D match to TRBD2 (5 bases). The germline gives CDR1 SGHRS, CDR2 YFSETQ. The CDR3 contains 13 residues. V was clipped by 6 bases and J by 5 bases, with 13 bases between them.

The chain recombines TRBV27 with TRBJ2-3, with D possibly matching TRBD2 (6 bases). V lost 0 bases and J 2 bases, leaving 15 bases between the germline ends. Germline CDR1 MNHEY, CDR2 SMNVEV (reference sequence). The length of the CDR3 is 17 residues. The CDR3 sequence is CASSLSPPPSDTDTQYF. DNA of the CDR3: TGTGCCAGCAGTTTATCACCCCCCCCTAGCGACACAGATACGCAGTATTTT.

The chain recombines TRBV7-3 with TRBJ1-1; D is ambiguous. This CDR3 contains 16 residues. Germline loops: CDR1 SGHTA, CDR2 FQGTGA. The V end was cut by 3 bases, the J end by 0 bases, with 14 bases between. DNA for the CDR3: TGTGCCAGCAGCTTTCCGCAGGCCTTAATGAACACTGAAGCTTTCTTT. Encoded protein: CASSFPQALMNTEAFF.

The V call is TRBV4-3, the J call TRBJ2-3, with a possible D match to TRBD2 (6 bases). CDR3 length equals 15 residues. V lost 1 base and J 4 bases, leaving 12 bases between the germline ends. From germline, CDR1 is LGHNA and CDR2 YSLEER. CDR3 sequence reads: CASSQVGGLADTQYF. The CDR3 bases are TGCGCCAGCAGCCAAGTGGGGGGATTAGCAGATACGCAGTATTTT.

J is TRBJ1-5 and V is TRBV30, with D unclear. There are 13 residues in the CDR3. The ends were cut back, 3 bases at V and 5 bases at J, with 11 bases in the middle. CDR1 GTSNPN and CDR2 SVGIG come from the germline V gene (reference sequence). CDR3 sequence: CAWSDGVHQPQHF. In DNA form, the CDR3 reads TGTGCCTGGAGCGACGGGGTTCATCAGCCCCAGCATTTT.

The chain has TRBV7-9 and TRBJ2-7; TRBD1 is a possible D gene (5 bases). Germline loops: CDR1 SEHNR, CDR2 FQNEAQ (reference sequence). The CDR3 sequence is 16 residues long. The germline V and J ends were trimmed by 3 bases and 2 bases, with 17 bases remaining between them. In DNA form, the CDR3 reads TGTGCCAGCAGCTTTACCAAAATTGGGGCCCCCTACGAGCAGTACTTC. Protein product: CASSFTKIGAPYEQYF. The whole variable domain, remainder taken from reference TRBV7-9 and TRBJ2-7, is DTGVSQNPRHKITKRGQNVTFRCDPISEHNRLYWYRQTLGQGPEFLTYFQNEAQLEKSRLLSDRFSAERPKGSFSTLEIQRTEQGDSAMYLCASSFTKIGAPYEQYFGPGTRLTVT.

This CDR3 is CASSLSAGAFYEQYF. The CDR3 coding sequence is TGTGCCAGCAGTTTATCGGCGGGGGCTTTTTACGAGCAGTACTTC. This chain links TRBV28 with TRBJ2-7; TRBD2 might be the D (7 bases). V dropped 1 base and J dropped 4 bases, with 14 bases sitting between them. The CDR3 runs to 15 residues. Germline CDR1 MDHEN, CDR2 SYDVKM.

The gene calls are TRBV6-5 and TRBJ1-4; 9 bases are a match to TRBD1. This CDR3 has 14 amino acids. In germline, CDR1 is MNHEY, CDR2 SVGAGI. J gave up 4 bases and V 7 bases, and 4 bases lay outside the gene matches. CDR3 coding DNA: TGTGCCAGCACCAAGGACAGGGGTAATGAAAAACTGTTTTTT. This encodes CASTKDRGNEKLFF.